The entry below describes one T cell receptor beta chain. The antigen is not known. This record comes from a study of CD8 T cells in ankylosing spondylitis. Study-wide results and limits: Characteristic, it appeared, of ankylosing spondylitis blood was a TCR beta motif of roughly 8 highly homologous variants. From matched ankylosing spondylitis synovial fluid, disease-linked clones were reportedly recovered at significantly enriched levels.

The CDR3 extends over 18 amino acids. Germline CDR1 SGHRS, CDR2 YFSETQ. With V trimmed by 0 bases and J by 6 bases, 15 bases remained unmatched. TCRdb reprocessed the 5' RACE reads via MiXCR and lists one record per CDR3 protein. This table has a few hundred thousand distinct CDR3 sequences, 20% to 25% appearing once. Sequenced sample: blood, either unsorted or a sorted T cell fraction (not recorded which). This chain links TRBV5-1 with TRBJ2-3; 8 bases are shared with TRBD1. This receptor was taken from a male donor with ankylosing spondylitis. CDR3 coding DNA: TGCGCCAGCAGCTTGGCCGGCGGGACAGGCCTCCACACGGATACGCAGTATTTT. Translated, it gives CASSLAGGTGLHTDTQYF.